This TCR beta chain is drawn from a study of blood T cell repertoires in COVID-19. As for the study in general: Samples taken during acute and convalescent COVID-19 were collected in the United States, Italy and Spain. T cells, B-cell-depleted T cells, or PBMCs provided the cDNA or gDNA that served as material.

Germline trimming cut 1 base from V and 5 bases from J; bases unmatched to any gene: 5. Germline loops: CDR1 SGHNT, CDR2 YYREEE (reference sequence). The CDR3 has 14 amino acids. Authors' analysis steps: It was from reference gene primer amplification that nucleated cell counts were estimated. Libraries were prepared by immunoSEQ multiplex PCR; TCRdb keeps only in-frame clonotypes and omits some of them. From that table come the V and J calls and clone size; the DNA was used to work out D and trimming. This repertoire shows about 220,000 clones, more than 65% found once; its top ten account for approximately 4%.

The chain combines TRBV5-4 with TRBJ2-5, with 7 nucleotides matching TRBD2. The sample taken for sequencing was peripheral blood. This TCR came from a woman of 80 years or more with acute or convalescent COVID-19. The CDR3 nucleotides read TGTGCCAGCAGCTTGTATCGAGCGGGGGAGACCCAGTACTTC. It translates to CASSLYRAGETQYF.